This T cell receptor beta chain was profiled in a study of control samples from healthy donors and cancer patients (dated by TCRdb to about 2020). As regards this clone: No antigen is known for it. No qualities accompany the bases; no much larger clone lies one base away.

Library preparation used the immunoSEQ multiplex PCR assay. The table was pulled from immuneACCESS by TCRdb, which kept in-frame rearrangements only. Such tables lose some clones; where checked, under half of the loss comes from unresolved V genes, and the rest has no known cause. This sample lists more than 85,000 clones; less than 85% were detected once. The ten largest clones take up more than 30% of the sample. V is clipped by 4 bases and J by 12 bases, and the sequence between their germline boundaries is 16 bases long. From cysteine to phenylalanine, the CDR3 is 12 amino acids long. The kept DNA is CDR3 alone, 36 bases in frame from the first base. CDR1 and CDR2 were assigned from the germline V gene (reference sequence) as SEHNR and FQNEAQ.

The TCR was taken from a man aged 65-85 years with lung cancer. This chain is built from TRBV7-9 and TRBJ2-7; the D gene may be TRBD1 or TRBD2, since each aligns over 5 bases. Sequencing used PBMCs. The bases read TGTGCCAGCAGCTGGGGACCAGAACGCTCGTACTTC. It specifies CASSWGPERSYF.